This record looks at one T cell receptor beta chain sequence and its context. V lost 7 bases to trimming and J lost 5 bases; unmatched junction nucleotides: 15. The CDR3 is 17 amino acids. Per germline, CDR1 MNHEY and CDR2 SMNVEV (reference sequence). Assay: immunoSEQ multiplex PCR; the TCRdb copy retains only in-frame clones and omits some. The sample lists some 50,000 clones, roughly nine tenths seen once, with approximately 14% in the top ten. The sample comes from a study of PD-L1 blockade in urothelial cancer. Regarding time point: pretreatment peripheral blood. This sample comprised PBMCs, obtained around atezolizumab (anti-PD-L1) treatment. The rearrangement links TRBV27 to TRBJ2-5; 11 bases map to TRBD2. The TCR originated in a woman in her sixties or seventies with urothelial cancer. CDR3 sequence: CASTPLAGGTGIETQYF. The CDR3 nucleotides read TGTGCCAGCACCCCCCTAGCGGGAGGAACAGGAATCGAGACCCAGTACTTC.